The present entry profiles one TCR beta chain with its context. This clonotype showed up just a few times. It lacks a known antigen. Within one base of it there is no much larger clone, and no base qualities were kept. V is reduced by 3 bases and J by 0 bases, leaving a spacing of 10 bases between them. The CDR1 and CDR2 encoded by the germline V gene are SGHTS and YDEGEE. From the cysteine up to the phenylalanine, the CDR3 has a length of 15 residues. The read is trimmed to its CDR3 DNA, 45 bases read in frame from base 1. The entry originates in a study of human T cells and chemical hapten exposure (dated by TCRdb to the early 2020s). With respect to the entire study: For sensitization, 2% DPC in acetone was applied to an approximately 2 cm by approximately 2 cm area of upper inner arm skin. Blood was sampled from patients pre-sensitization (week 0) and at 2, 6 and about 24 weeks after DPC sensitization. The mostly female patient cohort included alopecia areata with under or over 50% scalp involvement, alopecia totalis and alopecia universalis. For TCR sequencing, blood came from some 31 alopecia patients at anywhere from one to four time points (pre-sensitization, 2, 6 and 24 weeks). In alopecia patients, the study followed how the peripheral blood TCR repertoire changed in vivo over primary and secondary sensitization to diphenylcyclopropenone (DPC), a hapten. Libraries were combined into a pool for sequencing, and differences in TCR yield between samples came mainly from small differences in library volumes within the pool. Patch testing was performed on the upper back with Finn chambers containing 0.01% DPC, and the patch tests were scored after 6 days according to International Contact Dermatitis Research Group standards. Patients additionally received weekly therapeutic DPC doses to the scalp throughout the roughly 24-week study period.

Receptor amplification or capture employed RACE. Instrument on record: NextSeq 500. Library preparation attached unique molecular identifiers to individual cDNA molecules for quantitative, reproducible TCR counting. For every blood RNA sample, sequencing covered both the TCR alpha and TCR beta chains. The study's processing was this. A median of around 96,000 TCRs per sample was observed, with a range of about 20,000 to 690,600. V, J and CDR3 annotation of the TCR reads was performed with the Decombinator software suite. To make PS versus PT1 abundance plots, every sample was subsampled to the same number of TCRs (28,000). TCRs were defined as expanded if absent before sensitization and observed at least eight times at the 2-week time point. TCRdb itself trimmed the public reads at Q25 with fastp, ran MiXCR and retained productive beta chains. Rows merge per CDR3 protein into single entries with the most common DNA and genes. In this record, the V and J calls reflect TCRdb's handling and not the investigators' own analysis. The table for this sample lists around 380,000 distinct CDR3 sequences; nearly 5% of them were counted only once. Under 3% of the sample is held by the ten biggest clonotypes.

Findings and caveats that apply to the study as a whole: Compared with pre-sensitization or healthy control sets, expanded TCRs formed significantly more large CDR3 similarity clusters, which is consistent with antigen-driven responses. Patch test score was positively correlated with the number of PT1 expanded TCRs, with significance at thresholds 8, 16 and 32 but not at 4. All patients had alopecia, a presumed autoimmune disease, so their immune response might differ from that of healthy individuals. DPC sensitization did not change the number of TCRs with a frequency above 1 in 1000, and there was no evidence of changes in global repertoire structure. Repeated subsampling changed both the strength of the expansion versus patch-test correlation and the threshold at which that correlation became significant.

The sample's time point label is to be understood as: patch test 1, 2 weeks after DPC sensitization. What the treatment or condition label conveys for this sample: therapeutic diphenylcyclopropenone sensitization with weekly scalp DPC. Blood at each patch-test visit was drawn before the patch test was applied. Eligible patients were aged 18 to 70, diagnosed with alopecia, deemed suitable for DPC therapy, and excluded if pregnant. Total RNA was extracted from unfractionated whole blood that had been collected in Tempus Blood RNA tubes. This TCR came from a woman aged 45-60 years with alopecia areata. Some clones in this sample may be carry-over from other donors' samples. The material was whole blood, obtained in connection with sensitization to the hapten diphenylcyclopropenone (DPC). The rearrangement joined TRBV5-8 to TRBJ1-5; the D gene is perhaps TRBD1, on 6 matching bases. The nucleotides are TGTGCCAGCAGCTCTGGACAGAATAGCAATCAGCCCCAGCATTTT. This yields the protein CASSSGQNSNQPQHF.